This passage covers 3 T cell receptor beta chains from one sample sequenced in a study of CD8+CD57+ T cells in acquired aplastic anemia. The use of genomic DNA as template underpinned the TCR beta VDJ and CDR3 profiling. TCRdb used MiXCR to reprocess the reads, holding one entry per CDR3 protein. The data hold 150,000 to 200,000 distinct CDR3 sequences, with around half observed a single time. Sequenced patients had shown CD8+CD57+ cell expansion by flow cytometry. Sequencing input: sorted CD4+, CD8+, or CD8+CD57+ T cells (not recorded which) from PBMCs. The receptors come from a human donor with aplastic anemia.

The V and J genes are TRBV18 and TRBJ1-1; TRBD1 matches at 9 bases. Per the germline V gene, CDR1 is KGHSH and CDR2 is LQKENI. J was trimmed by 1 base and V by 3 bases; bases with no gene match: 9. The CDR3 totals 17 residues. In DNA form, the CDR3 reads TGTGCCAGCTCACCCTTAAGGACAGGGGCTGGGAACACTGAAGCTTTCTTT. Translation: CASSPLRTGAGNTEAFF.

The chain links TRBV15 to TRBJ1-4; D ambiguous. This CDR3 has 15 residues. The germline V and J ends were trimmed by 0 bases and 8 bases, with 13 bases remaining between them. Germline CDR1 reads LNHNV; CDR2 reads YYDKDF (reference sequence). CDR3 protein: CATSRDTEPAEKLFF. The CDR3 nucleotides are TGTGCCACCAGCAGAGATACAGAGCCTGCGGAAAAACTGTTTTTT.

This clonotype appeared many times. The chain employs TRBV27 and TRBJ2-7, with D unresolved. Germline CDR1 reads MNHEY; CDR2 reads SMNVEV (reference sequence). V was cut by 1 base and J by 5 bases, with 3 bases left in between. The CDR3 has 11 residues. The CDR3 reads CASSLFHEQYF. CDR3 nucleotide sequence: TGTGCCAGCAGTTTATTCCACGAGCAGTACTTC.